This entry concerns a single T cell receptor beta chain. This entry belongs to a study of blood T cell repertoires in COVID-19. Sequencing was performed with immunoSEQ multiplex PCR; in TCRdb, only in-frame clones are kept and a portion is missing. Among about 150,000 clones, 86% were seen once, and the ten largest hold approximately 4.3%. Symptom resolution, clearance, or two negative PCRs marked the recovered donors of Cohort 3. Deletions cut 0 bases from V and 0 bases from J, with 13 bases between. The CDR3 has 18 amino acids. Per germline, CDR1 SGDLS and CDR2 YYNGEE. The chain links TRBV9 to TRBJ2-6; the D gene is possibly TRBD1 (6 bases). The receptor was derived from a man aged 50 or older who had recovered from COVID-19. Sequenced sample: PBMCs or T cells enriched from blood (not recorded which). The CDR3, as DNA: TGTGCCAGCAGCGTAGCTTCAGGGGTCTACTCTGGGGCCAACGTCCTGACTTTC. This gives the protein CASSVASGVYSGANVLTF. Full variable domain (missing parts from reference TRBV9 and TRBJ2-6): DSGVTQTPKHLITATGQRVTLRCSPRSGDLSVYWYQQSLDQGLQFLIQYYNGEERAKGNILERFSAQQFPDLHSELNLSSLELGDSALYFCASSVASGVYSGANVLTFGAGSRLTVL.